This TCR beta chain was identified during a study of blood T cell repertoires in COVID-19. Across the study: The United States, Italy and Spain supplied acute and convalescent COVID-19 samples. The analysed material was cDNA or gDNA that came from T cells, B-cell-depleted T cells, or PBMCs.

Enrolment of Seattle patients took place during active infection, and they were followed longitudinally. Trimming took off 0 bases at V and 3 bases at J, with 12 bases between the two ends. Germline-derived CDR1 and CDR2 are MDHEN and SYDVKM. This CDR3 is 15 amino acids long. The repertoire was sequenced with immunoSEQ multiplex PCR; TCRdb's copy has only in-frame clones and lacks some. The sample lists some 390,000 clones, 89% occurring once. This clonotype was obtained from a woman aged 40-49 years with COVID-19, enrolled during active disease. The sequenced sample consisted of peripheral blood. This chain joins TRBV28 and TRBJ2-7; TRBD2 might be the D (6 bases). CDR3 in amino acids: CASSLWQGLIYEQYF. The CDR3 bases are TGTGCCAGCAGTTTATGGCAGGGACTCATCTACGAGCAGTACTTC.